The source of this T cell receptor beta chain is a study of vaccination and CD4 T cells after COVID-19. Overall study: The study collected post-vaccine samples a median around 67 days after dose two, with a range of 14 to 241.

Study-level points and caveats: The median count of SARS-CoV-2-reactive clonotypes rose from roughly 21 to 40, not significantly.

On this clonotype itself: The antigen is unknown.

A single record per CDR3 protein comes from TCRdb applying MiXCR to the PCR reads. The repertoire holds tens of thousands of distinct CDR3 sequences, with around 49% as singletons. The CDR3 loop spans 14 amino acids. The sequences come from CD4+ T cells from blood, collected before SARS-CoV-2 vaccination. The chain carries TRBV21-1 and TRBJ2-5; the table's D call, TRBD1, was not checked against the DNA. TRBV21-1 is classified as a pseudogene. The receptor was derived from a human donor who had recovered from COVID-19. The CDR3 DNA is TGTGCCAGCAGCAAAGACAGGGGGCAAGAGACCCAGTACTTC. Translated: CASSKDRGQETQYF.